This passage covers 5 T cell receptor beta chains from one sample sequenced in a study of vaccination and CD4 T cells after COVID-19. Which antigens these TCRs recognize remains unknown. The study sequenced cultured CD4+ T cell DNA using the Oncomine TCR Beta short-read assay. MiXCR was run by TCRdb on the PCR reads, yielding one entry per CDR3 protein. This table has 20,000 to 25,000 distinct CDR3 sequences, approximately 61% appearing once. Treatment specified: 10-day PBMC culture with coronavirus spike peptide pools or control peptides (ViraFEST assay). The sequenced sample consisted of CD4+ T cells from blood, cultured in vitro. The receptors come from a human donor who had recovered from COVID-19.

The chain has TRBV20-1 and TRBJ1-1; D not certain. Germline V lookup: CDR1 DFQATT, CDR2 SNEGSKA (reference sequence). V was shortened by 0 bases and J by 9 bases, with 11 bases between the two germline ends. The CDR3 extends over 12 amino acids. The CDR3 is CSAREETSQAFF. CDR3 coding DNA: TGCAGTGCTAGAGAGGAAACCAGCCAAGCTTTCTTT.

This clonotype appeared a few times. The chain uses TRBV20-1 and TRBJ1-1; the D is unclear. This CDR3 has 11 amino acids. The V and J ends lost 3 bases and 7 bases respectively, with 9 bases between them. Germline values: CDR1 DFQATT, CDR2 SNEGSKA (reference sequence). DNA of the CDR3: TGCAGTGCTAGGTTCGACCTTGAAGCTTTCTTT. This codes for CSARFDLEAFF.

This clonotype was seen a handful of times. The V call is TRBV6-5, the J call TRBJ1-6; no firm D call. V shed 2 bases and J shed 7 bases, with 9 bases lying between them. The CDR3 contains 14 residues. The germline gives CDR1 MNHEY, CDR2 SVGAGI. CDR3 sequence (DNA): TGTGCCAGCAGTTACCCGGGAGAAAATTCACCCCTCCACTTT. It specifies CASSYPGENSPLHF.

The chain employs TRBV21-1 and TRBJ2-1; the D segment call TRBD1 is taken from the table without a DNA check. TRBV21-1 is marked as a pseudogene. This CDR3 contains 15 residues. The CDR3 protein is CASSKEAGGYNEQFF. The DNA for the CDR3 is TGTGCCAGCAGCAAAGAGGCGGGGGGATACAATGAGCAGTTCTTC.

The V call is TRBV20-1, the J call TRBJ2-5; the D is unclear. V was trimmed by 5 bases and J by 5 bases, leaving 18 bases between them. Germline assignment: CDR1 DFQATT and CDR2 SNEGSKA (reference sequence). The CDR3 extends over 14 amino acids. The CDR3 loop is CSALSPTQWETQYF. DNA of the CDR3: TGCAGTGCTCTATCTCCGACCCAGTGGGAGACCCAGTACTTC.